This T cell receptor beta chain was recorded in a study of T cell repertoires in cytomegalovirus infection. Study at large: Epitope selection comprised recently identified HLA-C-restricted CMV epitopes and well-studied HLA-B-restricted CMV epitopes. Evidence of both CMV infection and a matching HLA type came from public TCR beta signatures. Study observations and caveats: The cumulative frequency of public TCR beta families identified carriers of CMV plus the relevant HLA. HLA-C-restricted TCR beta clonotypes specific for CMV led the ex vivo response.

TCRdb re-called the reads with MiXCR, one entry per CDR3 protein. Of hundreds of thousands of distinct CDR3 sequences detected, about 33% appear once; the ten largest clones hold about a sixth. A word on this clonotype: The antigen is undetermined.

Per germline, CDR1 SGHAT and CDR2 FQNNGV. With 0 bases removed from V and 3 bases from J, the gap between germline ends came to 12 bases. This CDR3 comprises 15 residues. Sequencing used cultured PBMCs, obtained from culture after CMV antigen stimulation. This receptor was obtained from a human donor in good health (CMV status not recorded). Some clones in this sample may be carry-over from other donors' samples. V is TRBV11-2 and J is TRBJ2-7, with D possibly TRBD2 on 6 matching bases. CDR3 amino acids: CASSLEGTAIYEQYV. In nucleotides, the CDR3 is TGTGCCAGCAGCTTAGAAGGGACTGCCATCTACGAGCAGTACGTC.